This T cell receptor beta chain emerged from a study of OX40 agonist ivuxolimab in advanced cancers. Study-level information: Patients enrolled in dose escalation were diagnosed with hepatocellular carcinoma, melanoma, renal cell or head and neck cancer. Two patients with cutaneous melanoma and one with hepatocellular carcinoma, three in total, showed partial responses.

The V gene end was trimmed by 4 bases and the J gene end by 4 bases; junction bases not matched to a gene: 7. The CDR3 has 16 amino acids. CDR1 LNHDA and CDR2 SQIVND come from the germline V gene (reference sequence). Of note for this clone: The antigen is unknown.

Overall study results and limits: At 0.1 to 3.0 mg/kg, CD4+ and CD8+ blood T cells expanded clonally by week 6.

Here immunoSEQ multiplex PCR was the method, and the copy in TCRdb shows in-frame clones only, minus some. The sample contains approximately 94,000 clones, about 90% of which appear only once. The gene calls are TRBV19 and TRBJ2-5; 12 bases map to TRBD2. The sample in question was CD4+ or CD8+ T cells sorted from blood, obtained in a trial of the OX40 agonist ivuxolimab. The source is an adult with an advanced solid tumor such as melanoma, head and neck, liver or kidney cancer. CDR3 nucleotides: TGTGCCAGTAGTACCGGACTAGCGGGAATGGGAGAGACCCAGTACTTC. This gives the protein CASSTGLAGMGETQYF. Using reference TRBV19 and TRBJ2-5 for the parts outside the CDR3, the full variable domain is DGGITQSPKYLFRKEGQNVTLSCEQNLNHDAMYWYRQDPGQGLRLIYYSQIVNDFQKGDIAEGYSVSREKKESFPLTVTSAQKNPTAFYLCASSTGLAGMGETQYFGPGTRLLVL.